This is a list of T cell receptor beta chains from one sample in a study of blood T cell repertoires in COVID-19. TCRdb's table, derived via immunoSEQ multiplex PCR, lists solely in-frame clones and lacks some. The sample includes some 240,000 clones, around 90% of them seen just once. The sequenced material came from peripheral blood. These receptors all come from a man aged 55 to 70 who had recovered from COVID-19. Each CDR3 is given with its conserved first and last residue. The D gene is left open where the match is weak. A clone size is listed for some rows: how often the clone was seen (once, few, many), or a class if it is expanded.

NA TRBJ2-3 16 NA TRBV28 CASSLEGTWGTDTQYF TGTGCCAGCAGTTTAGAGGGGACTTGGGGCACAGATACGCAGTATTTT
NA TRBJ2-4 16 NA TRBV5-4 CASSLHGGVNKDIQYF TGTGCCAGCAGCTTGCACGGAGGGGTAAATAAGGACATTCAGTACTTC
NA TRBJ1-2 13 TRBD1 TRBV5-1 CASKIDRDYGYTF TGCGCCAGCAAGATAGACAGGGACTATGGCTACACCTTC
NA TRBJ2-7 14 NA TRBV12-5 CASGLRVEGSEQYF TGTGCTAGTGGTTTAAGGGTGGAGGGATCCGAGCAGTACTTC
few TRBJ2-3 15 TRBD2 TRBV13 CASSSGGRVTDTQYF TGTGCCAGCAGCTCGGGGGGGAGGGTGACAGATACGCAGTATTTT
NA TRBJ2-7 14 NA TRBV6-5 CASSYGRGGSKQYF TGTGCCAGCAGTTACGGGAGGGGGGGATCCAAGCAGTACTTC
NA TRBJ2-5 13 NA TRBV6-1 CASSEDRWETQYF TGTGCCAGCAGTGAAGACAGATGGGAGACCCAGTACTTC
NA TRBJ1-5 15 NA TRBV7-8 CASSSTGTYNQPQHF TGTGCCAGCAGCTCTACCGGGACTTATAATCAGCCCCAGCATTTT
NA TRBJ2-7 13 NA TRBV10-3 CAIRINNTYEQYF TGTGCCATCAGAATCAACAATACCTACGAGCAGTACTTC
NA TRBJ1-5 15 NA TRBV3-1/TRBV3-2 CASSQGGEGRQPQHF TGTGCCAGCAGCCAAGGAGGAGAGGGAAGACAGCCCCAGCATTTT
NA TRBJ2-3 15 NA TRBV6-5 CASRPDRQGTDTQYF TGTGCCAGCAGGCCTGACAGGCAAGGCACAGATACGCAGTATTTT
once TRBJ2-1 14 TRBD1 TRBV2 CASRWTGGRNEQFF TGTGCCAGCAGATGGACAGGGGGGAGAAATGAGCAGTTCTTC
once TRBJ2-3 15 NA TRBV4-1 CASSQFPGIADTQYF TGCGCCAGCAGCCAATTTCCAGGGATCGCAGATACGCAGTATTTT
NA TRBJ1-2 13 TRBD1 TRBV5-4 CASSRDRGYGYTF TGTGCCAGCAGCCGGGACAGGGGCTATGGCTACACCTTC
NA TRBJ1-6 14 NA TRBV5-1 CASSLVQGGSPLHF TGCGCCAGCAGCTTGGTACAGGGCGGTTCACCCCTCCACTTT
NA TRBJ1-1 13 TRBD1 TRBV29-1 CSVKRQGGTEAFF TGCAGCGTAAAACGACAGGGAGGCACTGAAGCTTTCTTT
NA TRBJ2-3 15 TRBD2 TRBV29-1 CSVTPPGGAPDTQYF TGCAGCGTGACTCCCCCGGGGGGGGCCCCAGATACGCAGTATTTT
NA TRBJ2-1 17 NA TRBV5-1 CASSGSLRGDQYNEQFF TGCGCCAGCAGCGGATCGTTGCGGGGAGACCAATACAATGAGCAGTTCTTC
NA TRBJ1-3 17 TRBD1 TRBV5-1 CASSPDGQGNSGNTIYF TGCGCCAGCAGCCCGGACGGACAGGGGAACTCTGGAAACACCATATATTTT
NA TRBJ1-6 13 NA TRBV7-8 CASSLVMNSPLHF TGTGCCAGCAGCTTAGTAATGAATTCACCCCTCCACTTT
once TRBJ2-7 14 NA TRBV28 CASSFFRRGGEQYF TGTGCCAGCAGTTTCTTCAGAAGAGGTGGAGAGCAGTACTTC
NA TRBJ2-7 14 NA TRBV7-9 CASSLGASSYEQYF TGTGCCAGCAGCTTAGGAGCTAGCTCCTACGAGCAGTACTTC
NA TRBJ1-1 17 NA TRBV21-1 CASISIIGRRLNTEAFF TGTGCCAGCATCTCAATTATCGGGAGACGGCTGAACACTGAAGCTTTCTTT
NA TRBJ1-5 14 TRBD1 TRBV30 CAWSGTALHQPQHF TGTGCCTGGAGCGGGACAGCTCTTCATCAGCCCCAGCATTTT
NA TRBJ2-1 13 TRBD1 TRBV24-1 CATSDDRVGTQFF TGTGCCACCAGCGACGACAGGGTGGGAACGCAGTTCTTC
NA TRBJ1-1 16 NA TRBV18 CASLTDNPGLGTEAFF TGTGCCAGCTTGACGGATAACCCAGGGTTAGGCACTGAAGCTTTCTTT
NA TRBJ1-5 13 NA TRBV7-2 CASSLAGLQPQHF TGTGCCAGCAGCTTAGCGGGACTTCAGCCCCAGCATTTT
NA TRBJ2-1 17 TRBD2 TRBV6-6 CASTRSGGGHSYNEQFF TGTGCCAGCACTCGCTCGGGGGGGGGACATTCCTACAATGAGCAGTTCTTC
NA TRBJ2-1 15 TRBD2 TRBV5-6 CASSRLAGPYNEQFF TGTGCCAGCAGTAGACTAGCGGGGCCATACAATGAGCAGTTCTTC
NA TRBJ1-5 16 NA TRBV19 CASSYDRLSGNQPQHF TGTGCCAGTAGTTACGACAGGTTATCGGGCAATCAGCCCCAGCATTTT
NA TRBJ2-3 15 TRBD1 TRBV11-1 CASSRGQVVADTQYF TGTGCCAGCAGCCGGGGACAGGTGGTGGCAGATACGCAGTATTTT
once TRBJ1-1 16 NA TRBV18 CASSPLTGIGNTEAFF TGTGCCAGCTCACCCCTTACAGGGATCGGGAACACTGAAGCTTTCTTT
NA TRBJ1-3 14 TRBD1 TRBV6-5 CASRRQGLGNTIYF TGTGCCAGCAGGAGACAGGGTCTGGGAAACACCATATATTTT
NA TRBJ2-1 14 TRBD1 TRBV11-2 CASTYRDSYNEQFF TGTGCCAGCACCTACCGGGACAGTTACAATGAGCAGTTCTTC
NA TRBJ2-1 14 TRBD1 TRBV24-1 CATSPGQSYNEQFF TGTGCCACCAGTCCGGGACAGTCCTACAATGAGCAGTTCTTC
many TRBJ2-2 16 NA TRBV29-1 CSVGGLDAGNTGELFF TGCAGCGTAGGAGGGCTTGACGCGGGTAACACCGGGGAGCTGTTTTTT